This T cell receptor (beta chain) was obtained from a study of T cells in localized non-small cell lung cancer. The V and J ends lost 3 bases and 0 bases respectively, with 10 bases between them. The germline gives CDR1 SGHRS, CDR2 YFSETQ. The CDR3 extends over 15 amino acids. As for this clone: The antigen remains undetermined.

Study-level findings and limits: For the top 100 tumor clones, a median around 61 also appeared in adjacent lung. Sequencing was limited to one tumor region, leaving the possibility of heterogeneity open. Highest T cell clonality was seen in uninvolved adjacent lung, surpassing that measured in tumor.

The method was immunoSEQ multiplex PCR; TCRdb's version includes in-frame clones alone and lacks a portion of them. The table records 61,000 or so clones, 86% of them present only once. The chain uses TRBV5-1 and TRBJ2-1, with D hard to call. The source material was peripheral blood, sampled before any cancer treatment. The source is a woman aged 35 to 70 with stage I lung adenocarcinoma. CDR3 nucleotide sequence: TGCGCCAGCAGCTCTATAGGTTCCTCCTACAATGAGCAGTTCTTC. It encodes CASSSIGSSYNEQFF.